Below, 28 T cell receptor beta chains from the same sample are listed, as sequenced in a study of somatic mutations in cytotoxic T cells in rheumatoid arthritis (dated by TCRdb to between 2016 and 2019). To prepare the library, the immunoSEQ multiplex PCR assay was applied. TCRdb took over this immuneACCESS table, retaining in-frame rearrangements with V and J assigned. Such tables are incomplete; in checked studies, under half of the missing clones stem from an unresolved V gene, and the remainder is unexplained. For this sample the table gives about 21,000 clones, of which about 80% were detected only once. The ten largest clones represent approximately 9.9% of the sample. Sequences were obtained from CD8+ T cells sorted from blood. Receptors originate from a man younger than 30 with rheumatoid arthritis.

This clone was detected once. This chain links TRBV7-6 with TRBJ1-1, with D possibly TRBD1 on 5 matching bases. The CDR3 covers 14 residues. Germline assignment: CDR1 SGHVS and CDR2 FNYEAQ. The germline V and J ends were trimmed by 5 bases and 3 bases, with 13 bases remaining between them. The CDR3 reads CASSHWTGDTEAFF. In DNA, the CDR3 is TGTGCCAGCAGCCACTGGACGGGGGACACTGAAGCTTTCTTT.

The CDR3 nucleotides read TGTGCCAGCAGCGCCGGGGCTGGGGGGTACGAGCAGTACTTC. Protein product: CASSAGAGGYEQYF. The rearrangement uses TRBV9 and TRBJ2-7, with D tentatively TRBD2 (6 bases). Germline V lookup: CDR1 SGDLS, CDR2 YYNGEE. There are 14 residues in the CDR3. V lost 3 bases and J 4 bases, leaving 14 bases between the germline ends.

This clone was picked up a small number of times. This rearrangement joins TRBV2 to TRBJ2-7; maybe TRBD1 (6 bases). In germline, CDR1 is SNHLY, CDR2 FYNNEI. V lost 2 bases and J lost 4, with 9 bases in between. The CDR3 consists of 13 residues. CDR3 loop: CASSENRAYEQYF. CDR3 DNA sequence: TGTGCCAGCAGTGAAAACAGGGCTTACGAGCAGTACTTC.

This chain connects TRBV19 to TRBJ1-2; 7 positions agree with TRBD1. This CDR3 has 16 amino acids. The germline gives CDR1 LNHDA, CDR2 SQIVND (reference sequence). With V trimmed by 4 bases and J by 4 bases, 12 bases remained unmatched. The CDR3 DNA reads as TGTGCCAGTAGTACCTCACTCTACAGGGGTACCTATGGCTACACCTTC. Translated: CASSTSLYRGTYGYTF.

The chain joins TRBV29-1 to TRBJ1-1; TRBD1 might be the D (5 bases). With 5 bases removed from V and 1 base from J, the gap between germline ends came to 11 bases. This CDR3 has 13 amino acids. The germline gives CDR1 SQVTM, CDR2 ANQGSEA. CDR3 protein: CSVPQASNTEAFF. The CDR3 DNA follows: TGCAGCGTTCCACAGGCATCGAACACTGAAGCTTTCTTT.

The chain carries TRBV19 and TRBJ2-2; 10 nucleotides line up with TRBD2. Germline CDR1 and CDR2: LNHDA and SQIVND (reference sequence). This CDR3 comprises 17 residues. After removal of 5 bases from V and 4 bases from J, the junction contained 10 bases not matched to a gene. The CDR3 DNA sequence: TGTGCCAGTAGTTACCTTAGCGGGGGGAGGAGCACCGGGGAGCTGTTTTTT. Translation: CASSYLSGGRSTGELFF.

This chain connects TRBV21-1 to TRBJ2-1; the table assigns TRBD1, which was not confirmed against the DNA. TRBV21-1 is a recognized pseudogene. The CDR3 sequence is 14 residues long. The DNA of the CDR3 is TGTGCCAGCAGCCTCTTTACAGGGGACAATGAGCAGTTCTTC. This sequence encodes CASSLFTGDNEQFF.

This clone has a handful of counts. The chain recombines TRBV6-5 with TRBJ1-1, with D hard to call. The CDR3 extends over 15 amino acids. Per the germline V gene, CDR1 is MNHEY and CDR2 is SVGAGI. Trimming took 4 bases from V and 5 from J, leaving 17 bases between them. The CDR3 sequence: CASSLAALSGTEAFF. CDR3 DNA sequence: TGTGCCAGCAGTTTGGCAGCTCTATCGGGAACTGAAGCTTTCTTT.

The rearrangement links TRBV27 to TRBJ2-7; TRBD1 matches 7 bases. The CDR3 has 14 residues. Germline V gives CDR1 MNHEY, CDR2 SMNVEV (reference sequence). Trimming at V came to 6 bases and at J to 2 bases, leaving 7 bases not matched to a gene. The CDR3 sequence is CASSPGQLTYEQYF. The CDR3 DNA reads TGTGCCAGCAGCCCGGGACAGCTTACCTACGAGCAGTACTTC.

The CDR3 DNA sequence: TGTGCCAGCAGCTTAGTGGGGGGCGACAATGAGCAGTTCTTC. This gives the protein CASSLVGGDNEQFF. V gene TRBV7-2 combines with J gene TRBJ2-1, with D perhaps given as TRBD1 or TRBD2 (6 bases each). CDR1 SGHTA and CDR2 FQGNSA come from the germline V gene. The CDR3 is 14 residues long. V lost 1 base to trimming and J lost 5 bases, with 9 bases between them.

This clone came up once. The J gene is TRBJ2-3, the V gene TRBV9, with a weak D call TRBD2 (6 bases). The CDR3 spans 16 residues. In germline, CDR1 is SGDLS, CDR2 YYNGEE. Trimming removed 4 bases from V and 2 bases from J, with 17 bases in between. CDR3 sequence (DNA): TGTGCCAGCAGCACCCTGCCGGGGGAACACACAGATACGCAGTATTTT. It encodes CASSTLPGEHTDTQYF.

This clone occurred a few times. V usage is TRBV6-5 and J usage is TRBJ1-5; D not certain. Trimming pared 8 bases from V and 5 bases from J, leaving 10 bases between. Looked up from germline, CDR1 is MNHEY and CDR2 is SVGAGI. This CDR3 has 12 amino acids. CDR3: CASGYRYQPQHF. CDR3 in DNA: TGTGCCAGCGGCTATCGGTATCAGCCCCAGCATTTT.

This chain connects TRBV30 to TRBJ1-4; TRBD1 matches 9 bases. With 3 bases clipped from V and 6 bases from J, the junction kept 2 bases outside the gene matches. Germline V gene data show CDR1 as GTSNPN and CDR2 as SVGIG (reference sequence). CDR3 length: 13 amino acids. This chain's CDR3 is CAWRGQGHEKLFF. In DNA, the CDR3 is TGTGCCTGGAGGGGACAGGGCCATGAAAAACTGTTTTTT. Full variable domain (outside the CDR3, taken from reference TRBV30 and TRBJ1-4): SQTIHQWPATLVQPVGSPLSLECTVEGTSNPNLYWYRQAAGRGLQLLFYSVGIGQISSEVPQNLSASRPQDRQFILSSKKLLLSDSGFYLCAWRGQGHEKLFFGSGTQLSVL.

V gene TRBV5-1 combines with J gene TRBJ2-2; TRBD1 matches at 9 bases. The germline V gene encodes CDR1 SGHRS and CDR2 YFSETQ. V lost 4 bases, J lost 6 bases, and 10 bases stayed unmatched. The CDR3 runs 16 residues. The CDR3 here is CASSRRGQGQSGELFF. CDR3 bases: TGCGCCAGCAGCCGGCGGGGACAGGGACAATCCGGGGAGCTGTTTTTT.

This chain uses TRBV7-9 with TRBJ1-5; possible D gene TRBD1, 6 bases. Germline CDR1 SEHNR, CDR2 FQNEAQ (reference sequence). The CDR3 length is 16 residues. With 1 base removed from V and 5 bases from J, the gap between germline ends came to 15 bases. CDR3 amino acids: CASSLGAGTLDQPQHF. The DNA for the CDR3 is TGTGCCAGCAGCTTAGGAGCAGGGACACTCGATCAGCCCCAGCATTTT.

The J gene is TRBJ1-4, the V gene TRBV6-5; D ambiguous. Germline assignment: CDR1 MNHEY and CDR2 SVGAGI. This CDR3 comprises 14 residues. The V end was cut by 2 bases, the J end by 6 bases, with 10 bases between. CDR3 coding DNA: TGTGCCAGCAGTTACGGGGAGGCGGATGAAAAACTGTTTTTT. This sequence encodes CASSYGEADEKLFF.

This clone came up once. The chain recombines TRBV6-1 with TRBJ2-5; 9 bases map to TRBD2. Germline V gene sequence: CDR1 MNHNS, CDR2 SASEGT. The CDR3 contains 15 residues. The V segment lost 4 bases and the J segment 6 bases; nucleotides outside the gene matches: 9. The CDR3 nucleotides read TGTGCCAGCAGTGGTTGGCGGGGGGGCATTCAGACCCAGTACTTC. It is translated as CASSGWRGGIQTQYF.

The chain is built from TRBV7-9 and TRBJ2-5; no clear D gene. V was pared by 3 bases and J by 0 bases, with 5 bases between. The CDR3 has 13 amino acids. Germline CDR1 reads SEHNR; CDR2 reads FQNEAQ (reference sequence). In nucleotides, the CDR3 is TGTGCCAGCAGCTTTATCGACCAAGAGACCCAGTACTTC. This gives the protein CASSFIDQETQYF.

The rearrangement links TRBV6-4 to TRBJ2-1; a weak D match, TRBD2 (5 bases). The V gene's germline CDR1 is MRHNA and CDR2 SNTAGT. The CDR3 totals 15 residues. Between the trimmed V and J ends, which lost 2 bases and 9 bases, there was a span of 17 bases. CDR3 region: CASSDTREATTEQFF. The DNA for the CDR3 is TGTGCCAGCAGTGACACGAGGGAAGCTACAACTGAGCAGTTCTTC.

The chain is built from TRBV28 and TRBJ1-2; unclear D gene. CDR1 is MDHEN, CDR2 SYDVKM, per germline. The CDR3 is 13 residues long. Between the trimmed V and J ends, which lost 7 bases and 1 base, there was a span of 10 bases. CDR3 residues: CASTSGDNYGYTF. CDR3 in DNA: TGTGCCAGCACCAGCGGGGATAACTATGGCTACACCTTC.

The V and J genes are TRBV30 and TRBJ1-2, with 9 bases aligning to TRBD1. The trim removed 2 bases at V and 4 bases at J, leaving 11 bases unmatched. This CDR3 has 16 residues. Germline values: CDR1 GTSNPN, CDR2 SVGIG (reference sequence). CDR3 residues: CAWSSALQGASYGYTF. The CDR3 DNA reads as TGTGCCTGGAGTAGCGCCCTACAGGGGGCGAGCTATGGCTACACCTTC.

This chain uses TRBV7-9 with TRBJ1-1, with unresolved D. The germline CDR1 and CDR2 sequences are SEHNR and FQNEAQ (reference sequence). The CDR3 sequence is 14 residues long. The V end lost 1 base, the J end lost 1 base, and 7 bases lay between the germline ends. CDR3 bases: TGTGCCAGCAGCTTAGACGCAGCGAACACTGAAGCTTTCTTT. It specifies CASSLDAANTEAFF.

This chain joins TRBV9 and TRBJ2-3, with TRBD2 matching 13 bases. V gave up 2 bases and J gave up 2 bases; unmatched junction bases: 2. Germline-derived CDR1 and CDR2 are SGDLS and YYNGEE. CDR3 length equals 16 residues. The CDR3 DNA reads as TGTGCCAGCAGCGTGGGGACTAGCGGGGCCACAGATACGCAGTATTTT. It encodes CASSVGTSGATDTQYF.

The chain has TRBV28 and TRBJ2-5; 8 bases fit TRBD1. Per the germline V gene, CDR1 is MDHEN and CDR2 is SYDVKM. Trimming cost V 2 bases and J 1 base; bases outside gene matches: 9. The CDR3 is 17 amino acids. The CDR3 region is CASSLLGTGGVQETQYF. The CDR3 bases are TGTGCCAGCAGTTTACTCGGGACAGGTGGGGTCCAAGAGACCCAGTACTTC.

V usage is TRBV30 and J usage is TRBJ1-6, with D possibly TRBD1 on 6 matching bases. CDR1 is GTSNPN and CDR2 is SVGIG in the germline V gene (reference sequence). Trimming removed 7 bases from V and 8 bases from J, with 15 bases in between. This CDR3 region has 13 residues. The CDR3 here is CASEDSVDSPLHF. DNA for the CDR3: TGTGCCTCCGAGGACAGCGTAGATTCACCCCTCCACTTT. The complete variable domain, with remaining parts taken from reference TRBV30 and TRBJ1-6, reads SQTIHQWPATLVQPVGSPLSLECTVEGTSNPNLYWYRQAAGRGLQLLFYSVGIGQISSEVPQNLSASRPQDRQFILSSKKLLLSDSGFYLCASEDSVDSPLHFGNGTRLTVT.

The V gene is TRBV7-6, the J gene TRBJ2-1, with D uncertain. The CDR3 has 13 residues. V lost 8 bases, J lost 3 bases, and 11 bases lay in between. Germline-derived CDR1 and CDR2 are SGHVS and FNYEAQ. CDR3 region: CASALRRYNEQFF. CDR3 sequence (DNA): TGTGCCAGCGCCCTTCGCCGCTACAATGAGCAGTTCTTC. The entire variable domain, with the rest obtained from reference TRBV7-6 and TRBJ2-1, is as follows: GAGVSQSPRYKVTKRGQDVALRCDPISGHVSLYWYRQALGQGPEFLTYFNYEAQQDKSGLPNDRFSAERPEGSISTLTIQRTEQRDSAMYRCASALRRYNEQFFGPGTRLTVL.

V is TRBV11-2 and J is TRBJ2-5, with D perhaps given as TRBD1 or TRBD2 (5 bases each). Germline V gene data show CDR1 as SGHAT and CDR2 as FQNNGV. The CDR3 runs to 16 residues. Trimming pared 5 bases from V and 7 bases from J, leaving 23 bases between. The CDR3 protein is CASSPAFLGELGTQYF. The CDR3, as DNA: TGTGCCAGCAGCCCCGCGTTCCTGGGGGAGTTAGGGACCCAGTACTTC.

A few counts support this clone. The V gene is TRBV4-2, the J gene TRBJ2-7, with a weak D call TRBD2 (7 bases). This CDR3 has 15 amino acids. V dropped 4 bases and J dropped 3 bases, with 16 bases sitting between them. CDR1 is LGHNA, CDR2 YNFKEQ, per germline. The CDR3 spells CASSPLGRGDYEQYF. In nucleotides, the CDR3 is TGTGCCAGCAGCCCCCTAGGGAGGGGGGACTACGAGCAGTACTTC.